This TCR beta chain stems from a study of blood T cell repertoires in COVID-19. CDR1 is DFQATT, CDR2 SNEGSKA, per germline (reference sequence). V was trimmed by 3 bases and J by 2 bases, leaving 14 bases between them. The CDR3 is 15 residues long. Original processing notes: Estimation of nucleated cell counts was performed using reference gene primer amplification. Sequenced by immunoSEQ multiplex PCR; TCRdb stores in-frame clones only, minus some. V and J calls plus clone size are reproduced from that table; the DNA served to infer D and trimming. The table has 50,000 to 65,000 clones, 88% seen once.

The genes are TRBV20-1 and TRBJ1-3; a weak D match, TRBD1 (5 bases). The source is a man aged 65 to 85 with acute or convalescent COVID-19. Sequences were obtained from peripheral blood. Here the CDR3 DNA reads TGCAGTGCTAGTGGGAGGGTGGGACCTGGAAACACCATATATTTT. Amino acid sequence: CSASGRVGPGNTIYF.